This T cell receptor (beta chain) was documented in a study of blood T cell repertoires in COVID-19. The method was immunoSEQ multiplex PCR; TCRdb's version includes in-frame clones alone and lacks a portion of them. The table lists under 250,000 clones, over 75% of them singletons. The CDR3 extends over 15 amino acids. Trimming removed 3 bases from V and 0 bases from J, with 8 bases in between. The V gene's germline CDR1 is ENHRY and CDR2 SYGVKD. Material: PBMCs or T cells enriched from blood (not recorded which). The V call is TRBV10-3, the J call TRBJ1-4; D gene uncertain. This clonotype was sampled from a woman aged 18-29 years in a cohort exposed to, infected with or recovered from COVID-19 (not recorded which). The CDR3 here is CAISEQPATNEKLFF. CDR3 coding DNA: TGTGCCATCAGTGAACAGCCTGCAACTAATGAAAAACTGTTTTTT.